This TCR beta chain was found in a study of cytomegalovirus exposure and HLA in healthy donors. Study summary: Earlier results showed roughly 120 million unique TCR beta sequences derived from about 179 million T cells. The study, taken as a whole, reports: In a later analysis, TCR beta V- and J-gene trimming was associated with a missense DCLRE1C variant. Cytomegalovirus association was listed for approximately 150 TCR beta chains.

It was with 60 Vbeta and 13 Jbeta primers that the PCR ran. The repertoire was sequenced with immunoSEQ multiplex PCR; TCRdb's copy has only in-frame clones and lacks some. The sample shows roughly 150,000 clones, 76% of them seen only once. A remark on this clone: Antigen unknown.

The CDR3 has 15 amino acids. V dropped 8 bases and J dropped 1; count of bases not matched to a gene: 6. CDR1 MDHEN and CDR2 SYDVKM come from the germline V gene. This TCR was recovered from a male donor in good health and CMV-seronegative. The chain is built from TRBV28 and TRBJ1-5; 9 bases map to TRBD1. The sequenced material came from PBMCs. The CDR3 nucleotides read TGTGCCAGCGGCACAGGGGGCGGGAGCAATCAGCCCCAGCATTTT. Residues: CASGTGGGSNQPQHF.